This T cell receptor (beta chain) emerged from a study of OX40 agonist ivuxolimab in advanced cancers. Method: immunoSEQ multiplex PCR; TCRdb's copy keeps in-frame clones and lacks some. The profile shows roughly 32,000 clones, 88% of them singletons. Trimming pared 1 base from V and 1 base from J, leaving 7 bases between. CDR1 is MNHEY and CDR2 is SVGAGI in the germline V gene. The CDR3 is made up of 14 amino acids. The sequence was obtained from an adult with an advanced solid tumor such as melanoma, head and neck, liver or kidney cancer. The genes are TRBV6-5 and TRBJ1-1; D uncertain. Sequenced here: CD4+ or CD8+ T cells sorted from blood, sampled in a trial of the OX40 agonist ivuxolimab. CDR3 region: CASSYLTPNTEAFF. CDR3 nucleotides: TGTGCCAGCAGTTACTTGACACCGAACACTGAAGCTTTCTTT.